The 14 T cell receptor beta chains below come from one sample, sequenced in a study of blood T cell repertoires in COVID-19. Assay: immunoSEQ multiplex PCR; the TCRdb copy retains only in-frame clones and omits some. Of approximately 110,000 clones listed, approximately 85% were seen once; the top ten hold approximately 3.5%. Sample: peripheral blood. The source of these receptors is a woman of 80 years or more with COVID-19, enrolled during active disease.

This chain links TRBV29-1 with TRBJ2-1; 10 bases agree with TRBD1. This CDR3 is 14 amino acids long. V was clipped by 6 bases and J by 9 bases; unmatched bases: 11. Per germline, CDR1 SQVTM and CDR2 ANQGSEA. The DNA for the CDR3 is TGCAGCGTAGACCAACCGGGACAGGGGTTTGAGCAGTTCTTC. The encoded protein is CSVDQPGQGFEQFF.

In this sample, this clone turned up once. This chain links TRBV27 with TRBJ2-7; 11 bases map to TRBD1. Germline CDR1 MNHEY, CDR2 SMNVEV (reference sequence). Trimming cost V 7 bases and J 4 bases; bases outside gene matches: 9. The length of the CDR3 is 15 residues. CDR3 loop: CASNGGQGECYEQYF. The CDR3 DNA follows: TGTGCCAGCAACGGGGGACAGGGGGAATGTTACGAGCAGTACTTC.

This chain links TRBV7-8 with TRBJ1-1; D is perhaps TRBD1 (5 bases). Deletions cut 4 bases from V and 0 bases from J, with 6 bases between. The CDR3 totals 13 residues. Germline CDR1 SGHVS, CDR2 FQNEAQ. CDR3 in DNA: TGTGCCAGCAGCTCAGGGATGAACACTGAAGCTTTCTTT. This sequence encodes CASSSGMNTEAFF.

V and J are TRBV5-4 and TRBJ2-7; 9 nucleotides line up with TRBD2. This CDR3 spans 18 amino acids. Losses at the gene ends were 0 bases for V and 1 base for J; bases not matched to a gene: 11. Germline V lookup: CDR1 SGHNT, CDR2 YYREEE (reference sequence). CDR3 residues: CASSLVGEASGTSYEQYF. In nucleotides, the CDR3 is TGTGCCAGCAGCTTGGTAGGTGAGGCTAGCGGGACTTCCTACGAGCAGTACTTC.

This rearrangement joins TRBV11-2 to TRBJ2-3; 8 bases map to TRBD2. CDR3 length: 14 amino acids. Per germline, CDR1 SGHAT and CDR2 FQNNGV. V lost 3 bases and J lost 4; bases outside the gene matches: 3. The CDR3 here is CASSFSGSPDTQYF. DNA of the CDR3: TGTGCCAGCAGCTTCAGCGGGAGTCCAGATACGCAGTATTTT. Using reference TRBV11-2 and TRBJ2-3 for the parts outside the CDR3, the full variable domain is EAGVAQSPRYKIIEKRQSVAFWCNPISGHATLYWYQQILGQGPKLLIQFQNNGVVDDSQLPKDRFSAERLKGVDSTLKIQPAKLEDSAVYLCASSFSGSPDTQYFGPGTRLTVL.

The chain uses TRBV11-1 and TRBJ1-5; no clear D. V lost 7 bases, J lost 2 bases, and 12 bases lay in between. There are 14 residues in the CDR3. The germline V gene has CDR1 SGHAT and CDR2 FQDESV (reference sequence). The CDR3 DNA sequence: TGTGCCAGCACCTTCACGCGGGGCAATCAGCCCCAGCATTTT. This translates into CASTFTRGNQPQHF. The entire variable domain, with the rest obtained from reference TRBV11-1 and TRBJ1-5, is as follows: EAEVAQSPRYKITEKSQAVAFWCDPISGHATLYWYRQILGQGPELLVQFQDESVVDDSQLPKDRFSAERLKGVDSTLKIQPAELGDSAMYLCASTFTRGNQPQHFGDGTRLSIL.

The chain couples TRBV15 to TRBJ2-3; TRBD1 aligns across 8 bases. The CDR3 has 15 amino acids. Germline CDR1 and CDR2: LNHNV and YYDKDF (reference sequence). Trimming took 4 bases from V and 4 from J; bases not matched to a gene: 7. CDR3 sequence (DNA): TGTGCCACCAGCAAGAGGAGACAGGGGCCAGATACGCAGTATTTT. It yields the protein CATSKRRQGPDTQYF.

The J gene is TRBJ2-5, the V gene TRBV5-1; possible D gene TRBD2, 6 bases. From germline, CDR1 is SGHRS and CDR2 YFSETQ. The CDR3 runs 14 residues. V was cut by 4 bases and J by 4 bases, with 14 bases left in between. This chain's CDR3 is CASSPTSLGETQYF. The CDR3 DNA follows: TGCGCCAGCAGCCCTACTAGCCTTGGAGAGACCCAGTACTTC.

CDR3 loop: CASSPSQGSGNQPQHF. The CDR3 DNA sequence: TGTGCCAGCTCACCGTCTCAGGGGTCTGGGAATCAGCCCCAGCATTTT. The rearrangement uses TRBV18 and TRBJ1-5; D is perhaps TRBD1 (6 bases). The CDR3 runs 16 residues. Deletions cut 3 bases from V and 4 bases from J, with 16 bases between. Germline values: CDR1 KGHSH, CDR2 LQKENI.

This chain uses TRBV28 with TRBJ2-1; D uncertain. Per germline, CDR1 MDHEN and CDR2 SYDVKM. CDR3 length: 14 residues. The germline V and J ends were trimmed by 6 bases and 0 bases, with 9 bases remaining between them. CDR3 nucleotides: TGTGCCAGCAGACTATCGAGCTCCTACAATGAGCAGTTCTTC. It translates to CASRLSSSYNEQFF. Drawing the rest from reference TRBV28 and TRBJ2-1, the complete variable domain is DVKVTQSSRYLVKRTGEKVFLECVQDMDHENMFWYRQDPGLGLRLIYFSYDVKMKEKGDIPEGYSVSREKKERFSLILESASTNQTSMYLCASRLSSSYNEQFFGPGTRLTVL.

This clone has a single count. The gene calls are TRBV12-5 and TRBJ2-5, with a tentative D call TRBD1 (6 bases). Trimming took off 5 bases at V and 0 bases at J, with 16 bases between the two ends. The length of the CDR3 is 16 residues. CDR1 and CDR2 (germline): LGHNT, FRNRAP. The CDR3 nucleotides are TGTGCTAGTGGTACCGGGACACTGATCCACCAAGAGACCCAGTACTTC. Protein sequence: CASGTGTLIHQETQYF.

The chain links TRBV7-9 to TRBJ2-3, with 10 bases identical to TRBD2. The CDR3 has 15 residues. Germline V CDR1 and CDR2: SEHNR, FQNEAQ (reference sequence). Trimming removed 5 bases from V and 3 bases from J; junction bases left unmatched: 5. The DNA for the CDR3 is TGTGCCAGCAGCGGGGAGCGGGAGGGAACAGATACGCAGTATTTT. Its translation is CASSGEREGTDTQYF.

The chain joins TRBV12-5 to TRBJ2-2, with 8 bases lining up with TRBD1. This CDR3 has 17 amino acids. With 1 base clipped from V and 6 bases from J, the junction kept 10 bases outside the gene matches. CDR1 LGHNT and CDR2 FRNRAP come from the germline V gene. CDR3 loop: CASGLGPGSGGPGELFF. In DNA, the CDR3 is TGTGCTAGTGGTTTGGGCCCCGGGTCAGGGGGCCCCGGGGAGCTGTTTTTT.

The chain is built from TRBV2 and TRBJ2-7; TRBD2 might be the D (7 bases). The CDR3 runs 17 residues. Trimming took 5 bases from V and 2 from J, leaving 22 bases between them. Germline V gene lookup returns CDR1 SNHLY and CDR2 FYNNEI. The CDR3 loop reads CASSLAALSKGAYEQYF. The CDR3 DNA reads TGTGCCAGCAGTCTAGCGGCTTTGTCTAAGGGGGCCTACGAGCAGTACTTC.